This T cell receptor (beta chain) derives from a study of technical replicates of blood from a few donors. Deletions cut 2 bases from V and 8 bases from J, with 19 bases between. The CDR3 loop spans 15 amino acids. Germline values: CDR1 SGHRS, CDR2 YFSETQ. Sequencing was performed with immunoSEQ multiplex PCR; in TCRdb, only in-frame clones are kept and a portion is missing. This table has about 80,000 clones, about 94% appearing once. The rearrangement joins TRBV5-1 to TRBJ1-2; a weak D match, TRBD1 (6 bases). Sequencing input: T cells isolated from PBMCs. The TCR comes from a human donor in good health. This CDR3 reads CASSLTLQGKSGYTF. In nucleotides, the CDR3 is TGCGCCAGCAGCTTAACATTACAGGGTAAGAGCGGCTACACCTTC.